The present TCR beta chain was sequenced within a study of T cells in Graves' hyperthyroidism and ophthalmopathy. General observations from the study: Within blood appeared most thyroid clonotypes that had expanded above 0.001.

This clonotype has at least ten counts. Its antigen is as yet unknown. Amplified TCR beta CDR3 regions derived from RNA transcripts. Initially, a first-round RT-PCR of the TCR CDR3 employed the HTBI primer set. TCRdb analysed the multiplex PCR reads with MiXCR anew, one entry per CDR3 protein. Of 650,000 to 800,000 distinct CDR3 sequences listed, 45% are singletons. V lost 6 bases, J lost 2 bases, and 4 bases stayed unmatched. This CDR3 has 14 amino acids. CDR1 and CDR2 from the germline V gene are SEHNR and FQNEAQ (reference sequence). The sequencing input was peripheral blood or thyroid tissue (not recorded which). The TCR sequence derives from an adult man with Graves' disease, either hyperthyroidism or ophthalmopathy (not recorded which). The genes are TRBV7-9 and TRBJ2-5, with 9 bases aligning to TRBD1. The CDR3 here is CASSTGTGQETQYF. The CDR3, as DNA: TGTGCCAGCAGTACCGGGACAGGGCAAGAGACCCAGTACTTC.